This T cell receptor (beta chain) comes out of a study of OX40 agonist ivuxolimab in advanced cancers. Germline CDR1 MNHEY, CDR2 SMNVEV (reference sequence). V gave up 8 bases and J gave up 2 bases, with 18 bases separating them. The CDR3 totals 15 residues. Produced via immunoSEQ multiplex PCR; TCRdb's table is partial and in-frame only. The sample shows under 50,000 clones, 65% to 85% of them seen only once. With baseline, cycle 4 day 1, and cycle 7 day 1 as timepoints, blood was sampled. The source material was CD4+ or CD8+ T cells sorted from blood, sampled in a trial of the OX40 agonist ivuxolimab. The chain combines TRBV27 with TRBJ2-5; TRBD2 might be the D (5 bases). This clonotype was sampled from an adult with an advanced solid tumor such as melanoma, head and neck, liver or kidney cancer. CDR3 sequence: CASSRFLRVQETQYF. Written as DNA, the CDR3 is TGTGCCAGCTCCCGCTTCCTGCGGGTTCAAGAGACCCAGTACTTC.